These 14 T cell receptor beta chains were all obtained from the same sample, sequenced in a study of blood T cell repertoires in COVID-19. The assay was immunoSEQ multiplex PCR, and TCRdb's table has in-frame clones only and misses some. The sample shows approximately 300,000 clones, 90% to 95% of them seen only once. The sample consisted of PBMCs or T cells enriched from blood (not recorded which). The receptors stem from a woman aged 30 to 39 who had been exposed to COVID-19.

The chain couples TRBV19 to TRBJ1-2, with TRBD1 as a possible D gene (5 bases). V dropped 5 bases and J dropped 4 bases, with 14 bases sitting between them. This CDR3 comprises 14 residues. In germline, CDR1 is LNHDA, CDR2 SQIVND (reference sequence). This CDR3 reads CASSSPGGSYGYTF. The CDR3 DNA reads TGTGCCAGTAGTTCGCCCGGGGGGAGCTATGGCTACACCTTC.

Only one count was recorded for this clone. The CDR3 nucleotides are TGTGCCAGCAGCCAGGACCAGGGGGACACCGGGGAGCTGTTTTTT. Amino acids: CASSQDQGDTGELFF. The chain combines TRBV6-1 with TRBJ2-2; TRBD1 matches 7 bases. The germline V gene encodes CDR1 MNHNS and CDR2 SASEGT. There are 15 residues in the CDR3. Trimming at V came to 6 bases and at J to 3 bases, leaving 7 bases not matched to a gene.

Here the CDR3 reads CASSLPKTENTEAFF. The CDR3 DNA reads TGCGCCAGCAGCTTGCCTAAGACAGAGAACACTGAAGCTTTCTTT. The rearrangement uses TRBV5-1 and TRBJ1-1, with D tentatively TRBD1 (5 bases). The germline V gene encodes CDR1 SGHRS and CDR2 YFSETQ. The V end lost 1 base, the J end lost 1 base, and 11 bases lay between the germline ends. The CDR3 totals 15 residues.

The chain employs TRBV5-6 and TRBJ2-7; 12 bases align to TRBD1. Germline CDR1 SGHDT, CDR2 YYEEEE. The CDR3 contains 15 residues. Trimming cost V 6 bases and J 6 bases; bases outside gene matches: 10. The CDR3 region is CASIFLGQGAGEQYF. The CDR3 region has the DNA TGTGCCAGCATCTTCCTGGGACAGGGGGCAGGCGAGCAGTACTTC.

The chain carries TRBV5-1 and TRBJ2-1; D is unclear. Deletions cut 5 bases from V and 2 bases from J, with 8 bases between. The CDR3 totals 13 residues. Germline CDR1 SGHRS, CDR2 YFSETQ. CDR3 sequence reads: CASRSSPYNEQFF. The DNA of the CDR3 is TGCGCCAGCAGGTCCAGTCCCTACAATGAGCAGTTCTTC.

The DNA for the CDR3 is TGTGCCAGCAGCTTAATCGGGATTGCACTAGCGGGGCGGGAGACCCAGTACTTC. Translation gives CASSLIGIALAGRETQYF. V usage is TRBV7-2 and J usage is TRBJ2-5; 10 positions agree with TRBD2. Germline assignment: CDR1 SGHTA and CDR2 FQGNSA. V was pared by 2 bases and J by 5 bases, with 14 bases of the junction left unmatched. The CDR3 runs to 18 residues.

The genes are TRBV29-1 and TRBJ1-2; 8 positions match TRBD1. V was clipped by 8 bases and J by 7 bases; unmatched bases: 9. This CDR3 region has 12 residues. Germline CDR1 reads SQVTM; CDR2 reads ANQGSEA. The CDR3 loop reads CSSLGQGGGYTF. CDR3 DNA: TGCAGCTCCCTAGGACAGGGAGGTGGCTACACCTTC.

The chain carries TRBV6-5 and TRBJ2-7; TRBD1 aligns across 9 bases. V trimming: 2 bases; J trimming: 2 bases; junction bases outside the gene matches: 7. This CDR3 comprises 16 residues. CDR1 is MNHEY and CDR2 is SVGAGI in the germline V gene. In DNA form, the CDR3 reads TGTGCCAGCAGTTACCTGGACAGGGGTTTTCCCTACGAGCAGTACTTC. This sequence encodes CASSYLDRGFPYEQYF.

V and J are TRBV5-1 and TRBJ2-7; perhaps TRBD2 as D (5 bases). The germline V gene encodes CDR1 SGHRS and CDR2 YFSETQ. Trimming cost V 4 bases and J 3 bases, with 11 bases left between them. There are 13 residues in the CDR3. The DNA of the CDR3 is TGCGCCAGCAGCGAAGGACTGGGCTACGAGCAGTACTTC. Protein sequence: CASSEGLGYEQYF.

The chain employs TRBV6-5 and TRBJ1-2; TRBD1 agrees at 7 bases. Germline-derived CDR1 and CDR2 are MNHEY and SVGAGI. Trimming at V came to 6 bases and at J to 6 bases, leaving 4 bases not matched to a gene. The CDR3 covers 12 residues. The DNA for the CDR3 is TGTGCCAGCAGCAGACAGGGAAATGGCTACACCTTC. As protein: CASSRQGNGYTF.

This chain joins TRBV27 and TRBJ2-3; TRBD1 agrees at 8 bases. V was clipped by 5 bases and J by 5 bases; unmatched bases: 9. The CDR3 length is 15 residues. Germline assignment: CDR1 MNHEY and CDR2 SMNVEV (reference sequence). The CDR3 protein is CASSKGQGAVDTQYF. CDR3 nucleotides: TGTGCCAGCAGTAAAGGACAGGGAGCAGTAGATACGCAGTATTTT.

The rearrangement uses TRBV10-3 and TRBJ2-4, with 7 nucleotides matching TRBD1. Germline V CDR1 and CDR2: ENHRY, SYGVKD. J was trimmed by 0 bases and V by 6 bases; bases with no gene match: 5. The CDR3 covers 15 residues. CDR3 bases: TGTGCCATCAGGGACCCAGGGGGAGCCAAAAACATTCAGTACTTC. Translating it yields CAIRDPGGAKNIQYF.

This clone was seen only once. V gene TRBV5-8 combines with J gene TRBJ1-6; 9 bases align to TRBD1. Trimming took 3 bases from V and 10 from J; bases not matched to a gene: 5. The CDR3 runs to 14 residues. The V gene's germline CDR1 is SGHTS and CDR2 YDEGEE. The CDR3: CASSSRTGDSPLHF. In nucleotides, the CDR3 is TGTGCCAGCAGCTCGAGGACAGGGGACTCACCCCTCCACTTT.

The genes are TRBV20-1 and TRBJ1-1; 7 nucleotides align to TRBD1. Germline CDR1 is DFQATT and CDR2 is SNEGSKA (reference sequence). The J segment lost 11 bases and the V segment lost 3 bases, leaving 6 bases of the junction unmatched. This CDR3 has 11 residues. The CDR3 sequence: CSASWDRHAFF. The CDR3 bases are TGCAGTGCTAGTTGGGACAGACATGCTTTCTTT.